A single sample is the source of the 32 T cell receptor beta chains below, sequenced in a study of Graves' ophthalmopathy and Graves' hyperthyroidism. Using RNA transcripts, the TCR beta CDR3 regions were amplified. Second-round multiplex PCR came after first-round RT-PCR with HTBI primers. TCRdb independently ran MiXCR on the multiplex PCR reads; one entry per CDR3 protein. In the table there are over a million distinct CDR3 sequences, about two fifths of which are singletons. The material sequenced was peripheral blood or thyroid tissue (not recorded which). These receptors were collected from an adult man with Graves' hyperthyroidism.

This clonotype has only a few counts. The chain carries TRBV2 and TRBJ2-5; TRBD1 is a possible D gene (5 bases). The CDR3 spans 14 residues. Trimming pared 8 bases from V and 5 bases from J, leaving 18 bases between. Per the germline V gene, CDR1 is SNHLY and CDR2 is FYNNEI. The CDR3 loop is CASGLGRVWETQYF. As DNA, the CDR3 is TGTGCCAGCGGCTTAGGCAGGGTCTGGGAGACCCAGTACTTC.

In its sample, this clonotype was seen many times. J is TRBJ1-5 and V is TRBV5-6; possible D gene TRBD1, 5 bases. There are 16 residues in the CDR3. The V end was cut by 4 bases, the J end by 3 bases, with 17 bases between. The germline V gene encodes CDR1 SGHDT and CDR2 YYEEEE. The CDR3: CASSTRGLGFNQPQHF. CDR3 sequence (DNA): TGTGCCAGCAGCACTAGGGGACTCGGGTTCAATCAGCCCCAGCATTTT.

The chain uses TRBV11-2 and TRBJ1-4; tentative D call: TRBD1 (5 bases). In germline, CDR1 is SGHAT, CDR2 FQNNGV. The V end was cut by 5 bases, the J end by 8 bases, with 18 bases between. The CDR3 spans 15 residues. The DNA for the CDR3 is TGTGCCAGCAGCAAGGGGAAAGGGCCTGCGGAAAAACTGTTTTTT. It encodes CASSKGKGPAEKLFF.

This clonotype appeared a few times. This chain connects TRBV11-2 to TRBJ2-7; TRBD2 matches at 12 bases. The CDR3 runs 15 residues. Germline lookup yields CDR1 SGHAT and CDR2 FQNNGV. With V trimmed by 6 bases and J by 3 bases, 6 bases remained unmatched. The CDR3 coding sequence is TGTGCCAGCAGATTCGGGACTAGCGGGTTCTACGAGCAGTACTTC. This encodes CASRFGTSGFYEQYF.

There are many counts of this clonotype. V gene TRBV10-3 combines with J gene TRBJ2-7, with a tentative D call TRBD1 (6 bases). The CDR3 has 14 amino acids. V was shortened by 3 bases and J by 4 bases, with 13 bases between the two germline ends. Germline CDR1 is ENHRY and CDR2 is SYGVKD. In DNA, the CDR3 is TGTGCCATCAGTGAAGGCGACAGGACTTACGAGCAGTACTTC. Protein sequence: CAISEGDRTYEQYF.

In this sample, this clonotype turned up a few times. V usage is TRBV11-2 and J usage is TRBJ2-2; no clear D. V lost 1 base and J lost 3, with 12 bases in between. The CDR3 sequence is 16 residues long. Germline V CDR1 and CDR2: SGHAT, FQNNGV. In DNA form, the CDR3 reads TGTGCCAGCAGCTTAGCGCCGGGCCCTGACACCGGGGAGCTGTTTTTT. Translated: CASSLAPGPDTGELFF.

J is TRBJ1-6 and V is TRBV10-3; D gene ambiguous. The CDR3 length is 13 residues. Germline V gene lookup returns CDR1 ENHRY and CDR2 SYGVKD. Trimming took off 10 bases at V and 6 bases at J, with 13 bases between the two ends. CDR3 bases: TGTGCCAGCGAAATTTTTGGTAATTCACCCCTCCACTTT. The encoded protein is CASEIFGNSPLHF.

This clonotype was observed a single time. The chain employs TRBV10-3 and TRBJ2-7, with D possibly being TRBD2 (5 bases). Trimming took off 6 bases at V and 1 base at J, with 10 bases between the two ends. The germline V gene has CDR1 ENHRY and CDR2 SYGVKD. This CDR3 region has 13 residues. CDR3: CAISKRQSYEQYF. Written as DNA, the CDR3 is TGTGCCATCAGCAAGCGGCAGTCCTACGAGCAGTACTTC.

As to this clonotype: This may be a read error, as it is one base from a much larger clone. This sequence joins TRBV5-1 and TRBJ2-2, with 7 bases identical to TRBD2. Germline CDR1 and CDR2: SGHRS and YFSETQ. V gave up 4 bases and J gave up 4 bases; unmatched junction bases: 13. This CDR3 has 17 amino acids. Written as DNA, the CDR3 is TGCGCCAGCAGCATGGTTAGGGCTAGCGGAGCCACCGGGGAGCTGTTTTTT. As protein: CASSMVRASGATGELFF.

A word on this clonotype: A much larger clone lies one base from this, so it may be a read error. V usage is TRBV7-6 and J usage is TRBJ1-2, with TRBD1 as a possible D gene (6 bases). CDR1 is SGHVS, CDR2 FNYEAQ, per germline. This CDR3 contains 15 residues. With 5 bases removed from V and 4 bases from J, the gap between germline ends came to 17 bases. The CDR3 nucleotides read TGTGCCAGCAGCCCCCGGGGTGGGGGCAGCTATGGCTACACCTTC. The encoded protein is CASSPRGGGSYGYTF.

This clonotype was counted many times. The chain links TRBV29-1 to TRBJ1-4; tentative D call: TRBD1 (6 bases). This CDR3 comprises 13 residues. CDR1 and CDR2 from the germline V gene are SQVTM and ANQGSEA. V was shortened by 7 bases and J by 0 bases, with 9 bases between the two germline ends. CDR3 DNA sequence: TGCAGCGGGACAGTTGCAACTAATGAAAAACTGTTTTTT. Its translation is CSGTVATNEKLFF.

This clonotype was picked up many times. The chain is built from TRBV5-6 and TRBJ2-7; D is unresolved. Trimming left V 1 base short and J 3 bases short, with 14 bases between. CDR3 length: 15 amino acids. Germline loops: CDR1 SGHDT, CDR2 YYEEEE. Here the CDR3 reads CASSLLTGRRYEQYF. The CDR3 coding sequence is TGTGCCAGCAGCTTGCTAACGGGTCGGCGCTACGAGCAGTACTTC.

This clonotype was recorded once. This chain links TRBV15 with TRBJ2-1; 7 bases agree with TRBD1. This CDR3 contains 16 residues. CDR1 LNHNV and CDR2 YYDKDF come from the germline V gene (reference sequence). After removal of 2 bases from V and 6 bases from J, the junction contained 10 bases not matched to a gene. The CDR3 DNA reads TGTGCCACCAGCAGACCTGACAGGGTAATAATCAATGAGCAGTTCTTC. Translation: CATSRPDRVIINEQFF.

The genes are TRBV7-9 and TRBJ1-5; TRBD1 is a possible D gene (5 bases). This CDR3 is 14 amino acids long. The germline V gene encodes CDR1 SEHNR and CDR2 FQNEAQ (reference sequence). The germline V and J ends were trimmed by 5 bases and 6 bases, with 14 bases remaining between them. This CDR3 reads CASSTHGGGQPQHF. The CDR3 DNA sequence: TGTGCCAGCAGCACTCATGGGGGGGGTCAGCCCCAGCATTTT.

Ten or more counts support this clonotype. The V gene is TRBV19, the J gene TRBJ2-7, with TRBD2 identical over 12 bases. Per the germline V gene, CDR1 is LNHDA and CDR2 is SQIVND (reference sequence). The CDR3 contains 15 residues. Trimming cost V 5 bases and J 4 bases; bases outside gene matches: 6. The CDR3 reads CASSGGLAGRYEQYF. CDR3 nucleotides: TGTGCCAGTAGTGGCGGACTAGCGGGACGTTACGAGCAGTACTTC.

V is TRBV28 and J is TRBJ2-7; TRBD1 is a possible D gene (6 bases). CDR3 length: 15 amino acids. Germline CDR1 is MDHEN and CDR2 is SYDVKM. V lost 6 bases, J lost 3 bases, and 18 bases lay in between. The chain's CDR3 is CASRPSLDSSYEQYF. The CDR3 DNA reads TGTGCCAGCAGGCCTTCCCTGGACAGCAGCTACGAGCAGTACTTC.

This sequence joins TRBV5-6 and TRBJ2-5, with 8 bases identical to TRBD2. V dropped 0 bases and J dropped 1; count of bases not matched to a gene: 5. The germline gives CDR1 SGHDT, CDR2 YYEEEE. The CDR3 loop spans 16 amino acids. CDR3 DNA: TGTGCCAGCAGCTTGGGACTAGCGCGGGGCCAAGAGACCCAGTACTTC. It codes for CASSLGLARGQETQYF. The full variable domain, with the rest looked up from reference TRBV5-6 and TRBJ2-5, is DAGVTQSPTHLIKTRGQQVTLRCSPKSGHDTVSWYQQALGQGPQFIFQYYEEEERQRGNFPDRFSGHQFPNYSSELNVNALLLGDSALYLCASSLGLARGQETQYFGPGTRLLVL.

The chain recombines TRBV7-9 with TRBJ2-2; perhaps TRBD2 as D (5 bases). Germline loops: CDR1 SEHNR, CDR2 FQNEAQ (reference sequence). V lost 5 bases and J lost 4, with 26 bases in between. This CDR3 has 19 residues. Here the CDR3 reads CASSEDRMPREVGTGELFF. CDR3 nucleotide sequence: TGTGCCAGCAGCGAAGATAGGATGCCCCGGGAAGTCGGCACCGGGGAGCTGTTTTTT.

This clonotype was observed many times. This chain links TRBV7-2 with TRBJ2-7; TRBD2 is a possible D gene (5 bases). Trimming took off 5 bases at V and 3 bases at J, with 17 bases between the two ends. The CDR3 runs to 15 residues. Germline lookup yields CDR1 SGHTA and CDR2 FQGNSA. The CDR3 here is CASSTQPGKNYEQYF. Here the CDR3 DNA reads TGTGCCAGCAGCACCCAACCGGGAAAGAACTACGAGCAGTACTTC.

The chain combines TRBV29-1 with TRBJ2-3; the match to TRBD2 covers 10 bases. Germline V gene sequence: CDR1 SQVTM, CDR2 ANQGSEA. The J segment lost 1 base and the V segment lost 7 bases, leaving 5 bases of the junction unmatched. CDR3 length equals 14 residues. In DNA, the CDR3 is TGCAGCGGGACTAGCGGTAGACGCACAGATACGCAGTATTTT. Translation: CSGTSGRRTDTQYF.

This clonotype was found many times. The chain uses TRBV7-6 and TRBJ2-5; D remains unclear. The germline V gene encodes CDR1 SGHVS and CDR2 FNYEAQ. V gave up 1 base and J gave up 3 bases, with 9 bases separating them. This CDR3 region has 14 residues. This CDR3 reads CASSLEQSEETQYF. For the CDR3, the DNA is TGTGCCAGCAGCTTAGAACAAAGTGAAGAGACCCAGTACTTC.

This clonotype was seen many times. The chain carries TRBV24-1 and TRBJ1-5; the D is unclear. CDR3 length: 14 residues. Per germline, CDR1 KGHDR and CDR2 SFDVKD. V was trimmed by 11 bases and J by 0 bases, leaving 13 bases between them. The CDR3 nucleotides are TGTGCCATCGGGTTTCGGAATAGCAATCAGCCCCAGCATTTT. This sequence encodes CAIGFRNSNQPQHF.

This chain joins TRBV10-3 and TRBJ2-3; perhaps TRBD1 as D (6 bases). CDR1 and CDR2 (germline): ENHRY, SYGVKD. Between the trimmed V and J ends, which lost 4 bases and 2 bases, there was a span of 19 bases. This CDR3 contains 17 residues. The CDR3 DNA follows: TGTGCCATCAGTGGTGGAGCTCAGGGGATGGCCACAGATACGCAGTATTTT. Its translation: CAISGGAQGMATDTQYF.

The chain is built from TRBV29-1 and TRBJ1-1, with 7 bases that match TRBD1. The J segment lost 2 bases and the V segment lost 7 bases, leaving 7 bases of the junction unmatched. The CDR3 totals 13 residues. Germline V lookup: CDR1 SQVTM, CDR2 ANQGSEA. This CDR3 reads CSGEDRENTEAFF. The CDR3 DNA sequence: TGCAGCGGGGAAGACAGGGAAAACACTGAAGCTTTCTTT.

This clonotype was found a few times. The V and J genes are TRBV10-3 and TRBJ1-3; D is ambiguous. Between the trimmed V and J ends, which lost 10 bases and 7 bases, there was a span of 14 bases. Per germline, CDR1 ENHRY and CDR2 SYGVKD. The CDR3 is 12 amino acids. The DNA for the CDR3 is TGTGCCACCCGCAGTGTCGATAACACCATATATTTT. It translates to CATRSVDNTIYF.

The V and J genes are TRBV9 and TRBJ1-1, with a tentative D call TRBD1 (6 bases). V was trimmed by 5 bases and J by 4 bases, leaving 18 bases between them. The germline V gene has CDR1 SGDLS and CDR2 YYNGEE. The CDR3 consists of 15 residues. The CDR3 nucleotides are TGTGCCAGCAGAAAAGAGGGGGGGTCTACCACTGAAGCTTTCTTT. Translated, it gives CASRKEGGSTTEAFF.

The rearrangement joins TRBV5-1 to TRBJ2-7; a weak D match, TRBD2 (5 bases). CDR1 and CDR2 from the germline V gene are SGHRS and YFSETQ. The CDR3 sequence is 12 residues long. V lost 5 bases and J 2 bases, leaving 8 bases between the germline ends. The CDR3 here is CASREETYEQYF. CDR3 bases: TGCGCCAGCAGGGAGGAGACCTACGAGCAGTACTTC.

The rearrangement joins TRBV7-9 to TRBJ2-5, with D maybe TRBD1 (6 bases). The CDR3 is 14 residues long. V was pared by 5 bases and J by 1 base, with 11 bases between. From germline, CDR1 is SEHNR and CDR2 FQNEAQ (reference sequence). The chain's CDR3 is CASSPRQVQETQYF. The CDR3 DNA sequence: TGTGCCAGCAGCCCCCGACAGGTCCAAGAGACCCAGTACTTC.

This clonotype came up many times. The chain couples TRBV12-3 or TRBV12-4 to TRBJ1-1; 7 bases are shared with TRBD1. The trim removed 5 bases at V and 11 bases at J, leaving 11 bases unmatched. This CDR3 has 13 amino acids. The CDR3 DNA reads TGTGCCAGCAGTGCAACAGGGGACCCATCGGCTTTCTTT. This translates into CASSATGDPSAFF.

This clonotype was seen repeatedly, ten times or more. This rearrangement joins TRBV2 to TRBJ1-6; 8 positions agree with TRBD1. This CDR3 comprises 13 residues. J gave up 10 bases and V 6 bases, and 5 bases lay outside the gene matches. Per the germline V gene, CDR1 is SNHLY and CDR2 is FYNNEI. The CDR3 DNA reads TGTGCCAGCAGGGACAGGGACGGGTCACCCCTCCACTTT. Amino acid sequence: CASRDRDGSPLHF. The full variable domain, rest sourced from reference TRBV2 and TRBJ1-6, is EPEVTQTPSHQVTQMGQEVILRCVPISNHLYFYWYRQILGQKVEFLVSFYNNEISEKSEIFDDQFSVERPDGSNFTLKIRSTKLEDSAMYFCASRDRDGSPLHFGNGTRLTVT.

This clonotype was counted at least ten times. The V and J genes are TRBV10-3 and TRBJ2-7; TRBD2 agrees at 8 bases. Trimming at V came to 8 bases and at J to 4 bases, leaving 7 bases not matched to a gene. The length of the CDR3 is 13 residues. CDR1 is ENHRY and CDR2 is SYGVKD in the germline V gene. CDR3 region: CAIERESGYEQYF. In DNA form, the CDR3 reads TGTGCCATCGAGCGGGAGTCAGGGTACGAGCAGTACTTC.

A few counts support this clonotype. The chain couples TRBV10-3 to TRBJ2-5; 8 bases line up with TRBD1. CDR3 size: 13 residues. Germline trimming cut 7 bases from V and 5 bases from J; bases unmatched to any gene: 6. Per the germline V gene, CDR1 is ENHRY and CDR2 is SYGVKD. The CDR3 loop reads CAINPDRGETQYF. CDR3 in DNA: TGTGCCATCAATCCCGACAGGGGTGAGACCCAGTACTTC.